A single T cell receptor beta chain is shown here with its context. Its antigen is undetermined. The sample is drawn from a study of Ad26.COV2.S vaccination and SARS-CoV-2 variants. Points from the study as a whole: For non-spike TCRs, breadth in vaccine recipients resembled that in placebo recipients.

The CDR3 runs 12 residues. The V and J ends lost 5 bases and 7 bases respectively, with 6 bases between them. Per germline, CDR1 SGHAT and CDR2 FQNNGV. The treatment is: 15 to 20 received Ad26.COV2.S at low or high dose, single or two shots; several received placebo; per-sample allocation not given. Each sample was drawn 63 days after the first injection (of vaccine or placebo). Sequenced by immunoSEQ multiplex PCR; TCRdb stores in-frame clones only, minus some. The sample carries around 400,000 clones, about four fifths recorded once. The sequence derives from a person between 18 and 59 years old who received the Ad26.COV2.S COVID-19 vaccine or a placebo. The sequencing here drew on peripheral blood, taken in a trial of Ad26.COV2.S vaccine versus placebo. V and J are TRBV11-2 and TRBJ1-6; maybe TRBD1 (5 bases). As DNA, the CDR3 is TGTGCCAGCAGCCACAGGAATTCACCCCTCCACTTT. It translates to CASSHRNSPLHF.